This TCR beta chain comes out of a study of identical twins listed by TCRdb under 2016. For the wider study: To test whether fetal clonotypes persist, this study deep-sequenced TCR alpha and beta repertoires from monozygotic twins, from unrelated adults of various ages, and from cord blood. To rule out contamination, the twin experiments were replicated at different times with different library preparation protocols.

This clonotype was recorded many times. Its antigen is unknown. No base qualities exist here, and no much larger clone lies one base off it. V has 7 bases trimmed and J has 14 bases trimmed; junction bases matching no gene number 11. The cysteine opens and the phenylalanine closes a CDR3 of 11 amino acids. Only CDR3 DNA is held: 33 bases, read in frame from base 1. CDR1 and CDR2, looked up from the germline V gene, are SQVTM and ANQGSEA. The paper as a whole reports these results and caveats: Because the same donors could not be followed over many years, the conclusions depended on cross-sectional statistical analysis. Fewer insertions were carried by abundant cord blood beta clonotypes; a weaker similar trend was observed in young adult naive repertoires, while no such trend was observed in memory repertoires. Zero-insertion analyses could be partly confounded by invariant T cells such as MAIT and iNKT, though diverse VJ usage argued against such confounding for most clonotypes. Excess twin sharing in beta out-of-frame sequences was weaker because fewer shared sequences lowered the signal-to-noise ratio. Out-of-frame TCR alpha sequences shared between twins showed an excess of low generation-probability sequences compared with coincidental sharing between unrelated individuals. In monozygotic twins, recombination models systematically underestimated out-of-frame TCR alpha sharing, but the models matched the sharing seen between unrelated individuals.

The library came from 5' RACE. Reads for this sample came from an Illumina HiSeq 2000. A universal primer binding site was introduced by template switching, and a unique molecular identifier was present in the final cDNA, enabling accurate counting of TCR cDNA molecules. Specific primers in the conserved constant-segment region were used to synthesize first-strand cDNA for the TCR alpha and beta chains. To control for contamination, every cDNA library carried two barcodes: a SMART-Mk sample barcode plus Illumina barcodes. TruSeq adapter sequences, together with Illumina sample barcodes, were added in two successive PCR steps. The Illumina HiSeq platform was used with custom primers to sequence TCR alpha and beta cDNA libraries. Concerning the study's data processing: MiGEC processed the raw reads to extract unique molecular identifiers, while MiXCR was used to determine the CDR3 positions. For each individual, recombination models were inferred using an EM algorithm with the repgenHMM and IGoR tools. The analysis of shared clonotypes was done with the tcR package in R, with sharing normalized by the product of cloneset sizes. Out-of-frame nonproductive sequences were analyzed to study raw recombination free of thymic and clonal selection effects. TCRdb reprocessed the public reads (quality trimming at Q25 with fastp, clone calling with MiXCR) and kept in-frame beta chains. Rows are unified per CDR3 protein, each entry keeping the most common DNA and genes. The V and J calls follow TCRdb's processing rather than the paper's. Across this sample there are over 550,000 distinct CDR3 sequences, with around 7.4% seen only once. The ten biggest clones cover around 1.6% of the sample.

All donors were healthy Caucasians. Three pairs of female monozygotic twins, all aged 18 to 29 years, made up the twin cohort. The RNA used for TCR libraries was isolated from peripheral blood mononuclear cells. These data also featured in a second study, about yellow fever vaccine responses in identical twins. As that second study puts it: According to the authors, in identical twins the way T cells responded to vaccination appeared partly convergent and partly personalized. In the study, vaccine-responding T cell clones were precisely tracked in identical twins.

This clonotype was sampled from a woman aged 18-35 years in good health. Sequencing used PBMCs. The rearranged chain carries TRBV29-1 and TRBJ2-1, with 7 bases matching TRBD1. The DNA is as follows: TGCAGCGCCTCGGGACAGCGAGGCAAGTTCTTC. This is translated as CSASGQRGKFF.